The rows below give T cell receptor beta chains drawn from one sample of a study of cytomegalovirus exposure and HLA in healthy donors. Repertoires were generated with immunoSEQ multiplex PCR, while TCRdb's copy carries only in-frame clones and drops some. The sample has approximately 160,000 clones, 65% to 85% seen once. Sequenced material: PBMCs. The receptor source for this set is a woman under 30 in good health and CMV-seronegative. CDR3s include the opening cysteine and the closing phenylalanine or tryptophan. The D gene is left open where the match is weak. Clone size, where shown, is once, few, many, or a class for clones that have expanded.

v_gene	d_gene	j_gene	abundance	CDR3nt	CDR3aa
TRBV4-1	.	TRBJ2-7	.	TGCGCCAGCAGCGAGGACAGCTCCTACGAGCAGTACTTC	CASSEDSSYEQYF
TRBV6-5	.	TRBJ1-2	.	TGTGCCAGCAGTTACTCGGGCGCAGGCTATGGCTACACCTTC	CASSYSGAGYGYTF
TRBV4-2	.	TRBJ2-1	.	TGTGCCAGCCAGGCACGGGGACTCCCGGTCTTC	CASQARGLPVF
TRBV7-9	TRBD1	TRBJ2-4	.	TGTGCCAGCAATCAGGGGGCCCAAAACATTCAGTACTTC	CASNQGAQNIQYF
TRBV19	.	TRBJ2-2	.	TGTGCCAGTATCTCGCGGAGTCCCACCGGGGAGCTGTTTTTT	CASISRSPTGELFF
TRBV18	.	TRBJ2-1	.	TGTGCCAGCTCTCTAGGACTGTACAATGAGCAGTTCTTC	CASSLGLYNEQFF
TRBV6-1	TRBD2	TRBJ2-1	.	TGTGCCAGCCGGACTAGCGGGGGGAATGAGCAGTTCTTC	CASRTSGGNEQFF
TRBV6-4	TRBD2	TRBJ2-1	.	TGTGCCAGCAGTGTCAGCGGGGAGGTCTATGAGCAGTTCTTC	CASSVSGEVYEQFF
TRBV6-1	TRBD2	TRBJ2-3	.	TGTGCCAGCAGTGAAACTAGCGGGAGTCATACGCAGTATTTT	CASSETSGSHTQYF
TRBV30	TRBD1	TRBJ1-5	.	TGTGCCTGGAGTGGGGACGGAACAGGGGGCAATCAGCCCCAGCATTTT	CAWSGDGTGGNQPQHF
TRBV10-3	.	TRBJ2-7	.	TGTGCCATCAGTGAGTCTCGACTAATCCTACGTGAGCAGTACTTC	CAISESRLILREQYF
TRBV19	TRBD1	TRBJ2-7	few	TGTGCCAGTAGTATAGTGGGGACAGGGATCTACGAGCAGTACTTC	CASSIVGTGIYEQYF
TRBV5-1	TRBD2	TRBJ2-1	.	TGCGCCAGCAGCTCAGCCCTAGCGGGAGGAAGGAATGAGCAGTTCTTC	CASSSALAGGRNEQFF
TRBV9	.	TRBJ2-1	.	TGTGCCAGCAGCGTAGTTGCGGGCTACAACGATGAGCAGTTCTTC	CASSVVAGYNDEQFF
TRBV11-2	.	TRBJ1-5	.	TGTGCCAGCAGCTTAGATCGGTGGAGTAGGTACCCCCAGCATTTT	CASSLDRWSRYPQHF
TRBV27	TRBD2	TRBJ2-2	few	TGTGCCACCCGACTAGCGGGAGTCACCGGGGAGCTGTTTTTT	CATRLAGVTGELFF
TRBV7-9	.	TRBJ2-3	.	TGTGCCAGCAGCTTAGGCCCCTATAGCACAGATACGCAGTATTTT	CASSLGPYSTDTQYF
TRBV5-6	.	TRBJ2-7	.	TGTGCCAGCAGCTTGGGGGGTTTGGGGCAGAACTACGAGCAGTACTTC	CASSLGGLGQNYEQYF
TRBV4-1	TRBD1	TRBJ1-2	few	TGCGCCAGCAGCCAAGTCCAGGGGGGCAACTATGGCTACACCTTC	CASSQVQGGNYGYTF
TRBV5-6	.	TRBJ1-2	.	TGTGCCAGCAGCTTACAGGCGCAGACCACTAACTATGGCTACACCTTC	CASSLQAQTTNYGYTF
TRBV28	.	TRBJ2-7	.	TGTGCCAGCACTTGGACATACCCCGAGCAGTACTTC	CASTWTYPEQYF
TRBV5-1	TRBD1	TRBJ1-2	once	TGCGCCAGCAGCCTATGGACAGGGGGCGGCTATGGCTACACCTTC	CASSLWTGGGYGYTF
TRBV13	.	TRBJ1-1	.	TGTGCCAGCAGCTTATACAGGGACCCCACTGAAGCTTTCTTT	CASSLYRDPTEAFF
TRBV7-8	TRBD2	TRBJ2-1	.	TGTGCCAGCAGCTTAGCGACTAGCCGAAACAATGAGCAGTTCTTC	CASSLATSRNNEQFF
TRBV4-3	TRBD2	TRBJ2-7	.	TGCGCCAGCAGCCAAATGACTAGCGCCAACTACGAGCAGTACTTC	CASSQMTSANYEQYF
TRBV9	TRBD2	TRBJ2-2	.	TGTGCCAGCAGCGAGACTAGCGTCGGCGGGGAGCTGTTTTTT	CASSETSVGGELFF
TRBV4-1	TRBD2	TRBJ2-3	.	TGCGCCAGCAGCCCTGGGAGGGGACCTAGCACAGATACGCAGTATTTT	CASSPGRGPSTDTQYF
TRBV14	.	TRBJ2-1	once	TGTGCCAGCAGCCAAGATTTAGGGAGTGAGCAGTTCTTC	CASSQDLGSEQFF
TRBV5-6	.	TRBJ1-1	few	TGTGCCAGCACTTATTGGAACACTGAAGCTTTCTTT	CASTYWNTEAFF
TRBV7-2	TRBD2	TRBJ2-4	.	TGTGCCAGCAGCCTAGGGACTAGCCAGTACTTC	CASSLGTSQYF
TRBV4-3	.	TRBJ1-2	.	TGCGCCAGCACCGCAAGATGGGGAGGGGTTAACTATGGCTACACCTTC	CASTARWGGVNYGYTF
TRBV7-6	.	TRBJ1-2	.	TGTGCCAGCAGCTCCGCAGGGCATGGCTACACCTTC	CASSSAGHGYTF
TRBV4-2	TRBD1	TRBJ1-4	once	TGTGCCAGCAGCCAAAACTCGAACAGGGGAGAAAAACTGTTTTTT	CASSQNSNRGEKLFF
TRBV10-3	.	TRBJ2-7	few	TGTGCCATCAGTGATCAGGGTTGGGAGCAGTACTTC	CAISDQGWEQYF
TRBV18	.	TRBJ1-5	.	TGTGCCAGCTCAAACCGACAGGATAGCAATCAGCCCCAGCATTTT	CASSNRQDSNQPQHF
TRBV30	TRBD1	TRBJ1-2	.	TGTGCCCGCGGGACAGGGGGTGGCTACACCTTC	CARGTGGGYTF
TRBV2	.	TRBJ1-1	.	TGTGCCAGCAGGGGGCTAAGGACGAACACTGAAGCTTTCTTT	CASRGLRTNTEAFF
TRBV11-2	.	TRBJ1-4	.	TGTGCCAGCAGCTTAGCTCTGGGAGGGGTTAATGAAAAACTGTTTTTT	CASSLALGGVNEKLFF
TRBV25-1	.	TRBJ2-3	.	TGTGCCAGCAGTGAATTTGCACTGACAGATACGCAGTATTTT	CASSEFALTDTQYF
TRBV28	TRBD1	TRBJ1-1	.	TGTGCCAGCAGTTTAACCGGGACAGGGGCCCGAATGAGTGAAGCTTTCTTT	CASSLTGTGARMSEAFF
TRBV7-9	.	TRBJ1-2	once	TGTGCCAGCAGCGGGTTCGGGGGGGGGCCCTTCTATGGCTACACCTTC	CASSGFGGGPFYGYTF
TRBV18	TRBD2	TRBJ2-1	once	TGTGCCAGCTCAGTAGCGGGAGGGAATGAGCAGTTCTTC	CASSVAGGNEQFF
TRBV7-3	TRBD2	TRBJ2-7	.	TGTGCCAGCAGCCCTTATGCGGGGGGGAACTACGAGCAGTACTTC	CASSPYAGGNYEQYF
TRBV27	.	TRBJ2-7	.	TGTGCCAGCAGTCTATTCCCAGGCTACGAGCAGTACTTC	CASSLFPGYEQYF
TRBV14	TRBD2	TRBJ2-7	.	TGTGCCAGCAGCCTACACCGACCGGGACTATTGTACGAGCAGTACTTC	CASSLHRPGLLYEQYF
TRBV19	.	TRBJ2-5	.	TGTGCCAGTAGGTCAGGAGGCCAAGAGACCCAGTACTTC	CASRSGGQETQYF
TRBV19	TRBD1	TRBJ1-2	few	TGTGCCAGCAACCCTGGACAGGGAAAAAACTATGGCTACACCTTC	CASNPGQGKNYGYTF
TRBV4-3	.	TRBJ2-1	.	TGCGCCAGCAGCCAAGAGGCGGCCCCCGCCTACAATGAGCAGTTCTTC	CASSQEAAPAYNEQFF
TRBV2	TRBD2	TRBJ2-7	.	TGTGCCAGCAGCACCGGACTAGCGATCACCTACGAGCAGTACTTC	CASSTGLAITYEQYF
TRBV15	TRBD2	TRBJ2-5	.	TGTGCCACCAGCAGAGATCTTGATCTAGCGGGAGTTGGTGGAGTGGGGGAGACCCAGTACTTC	CATSRDLDLAGVGGVGETQYF
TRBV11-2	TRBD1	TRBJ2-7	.	TGTGCCAGCAGCTTAGAGTGGGACAGCCAAGAGCAGTACTTC	CASSLEWDSQEQYF
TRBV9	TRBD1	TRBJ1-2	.	TGTGCCAGCAGCGTAGTAAATCCAGGGGGGACAGGGGGCTACACCTTC	CASSVVNPGGTGGYTF
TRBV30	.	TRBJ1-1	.	TGTGCCTGGGGGGGGAAAAGCTTTGAAGCTTTCTTT	CAWGGKSFEAFF
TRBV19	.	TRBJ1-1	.	TGTGCCAGTAGTATCACCGCCCCGGGTCGCTCGGAAATGAACACTGAAGCTTTCTTT	CASSITAPGRSEMNTEAFF
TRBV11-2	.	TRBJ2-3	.	TGTGCCAGCAGCTACGCCCCGGGACTTACTAGCACAGATACGCAGTATTTT	CASSYAPGLTSTDTQYF
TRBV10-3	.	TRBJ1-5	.	TGTGCCATCAGTTCGGACAGTACGAATCAGCCCCAGCATTTT	CAISSDSTNQPQHF
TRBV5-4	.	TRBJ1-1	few	TGTGCCAGCAGCTTGGGTACAGGTAGGACTGAAGCTTTCTTT	CASSLGTGRTEAFF